The subject of this entry is one TCR beta chain. Generated by immunoSEQ multiplex PCR, the TCRdb table keeps only in-frame clones and is missing some. Here the sample spans around 77,000 clones, more than 60% being singletons. This CDR3 has 16 amino acids. Germline V CDR1 and CDR2: SGHNT, YYREEE (reference sequence). V was trimmed by 0 bases and J by 9 bases, leaving 16 bases between them. The sample is drawn from a study of blood T cell repertoires in COVID-19. Study-wide background: Some COVID-19 samples were acute and others convalescent; all came from the United States, Italy and Spain.

The receptor was derived from a woman of 80 years or more with active or convalescent COVID-19. Sequenced sample: peripheral blood. The chain employs TRBV5-4 and TRBJ1-6; weak D call: TRBD1 (5 bases). Written as DNA, the CDR3 is TGTGCCAGCAGCTTGGATATGGCCAGGGAGGGTTCACCCCTCCACTTT. This translates into CASSLDMAREGSPLHF.